These T cell receptor beta chains were read from a single sample in a study of T cells in Graves' hyperthyroidism and ophthalmopathy. TCRdb fed the multiplex PCR reads into MiXCR, producing one record per CDR3 protein. The table has approximately 590,000 distinct CDR3 sequences, approximately 14% seen once. The sample comprised blood. These receptors came from a woman under 40 with Graves' hyperthyroidism. Both conserved end residues are part of each CDR3. Fields, in order: V gene, D gene, J gene, CDR3 length, CDR3 protein. D genes are given only for firm matches.

TRBV5-1	-	TRBJ2-7	15	CASSTLGGSHYEQYF
TRBV12-3/TRBV12-4	TRBD1	TRBJ2-7	15	CASKTVAGTGGEQYF
TRBV9	TRBD1	TRBJ1-5	16	CASSRGGTGLNQPQHF
TRBV5-5	TRBD1	TRBJ1-5	18	CASSSLQTPGGGNQPQHF
TRBV6-1	-	TRBJ2-3	14	CASRLRAFIDTQYF
TRBV28	TRBD2	TRBJ2-3	17	CASRRGASGSYTDTQYF
TRBV28	-	TRBJ2-3	13	CASSASDTDTQYF
TRBV6-1	TRBD2	TRBJ2-2	19	CASRPPGLAGVGNTGELFF
TRBV19	-	TRBJ1-5	16	CASRDFKGRTNQPQHF
TRBV2	-	TRBJ2-7	13	CASSALANYEQYF
TRBV20-1	TRBD1	TRBJ1-6	15	CSAPVGTVDNSPLHF
TRBV11-3	-	TRBJ2-1	15	CASSLGGATRNEQFF
TRBV4-2	TRBD1	TRBJ1-4	16	CASSQDPTGSIGKLFF
TRBV4-3	-	TRBJ1-1	15	CASSQGLTQVTEAFF
TRBV6-1	TRBD2	TRBJ2-4	16	CASSTRTSGRLNIQYF
TRBV10-3	-	TRBJ1-1	14	CAISTNGPNTEAFF
TRBV7-2	TRBD2	TRBJ2-1	15	CASSLVAGTRGGQFF
TRBV3-1	TRBD1	TRBJ2-7	16	CASSPLSNRGPYEQYF
TRBV28	-	TRBJ2-7	15	CASSSLRAPVYEQYF
TRBV7-9	-	TRBJ1-2	15	CAIGPHGSGDYGYTF
TRBV6-2/TRBV6-3	-	TRBJ2-7	15	CASSRSTRGPYEQYF
TRBV2	TRBD2	TRBJ2-3	16	CASTGTSGSKSDTQYF
TRBV28	-	TRBJ2-1	18	CASSLYDPWGARDNEQFF
TRBV7-9	TRBD2	TRBJ2-1	17	CASSWSLAGGPYNEQFF
TRBV3-1	TRBD2	TRBJ2-2	17	CASSLGAGGGNTGELFF
TRBV6-1	-	TRBJ2-7	11	CASNRDHEQYF
TRBV29-1	-	TRBJ2-7	16	CSVRNSQGRDSYEQYF
TRBV2	-	TRBJ1-2	16	CASSETRTGTLYGYTF
TRBV4-2	-	TRBJ2-3	14	CASSHYLEGSPPYF
TRBV20-1	TRBD2	TRBJ2-1	16	CSARGRGLANYNEQFF
TRBV2	-	TRBJ2-3	12	CASSGPTGTQYF
TRBV5-1	TRBD2	TRBJ2-1	13	CASSFRGENEQFF
TRBV20-1	-	TRBJ1-1	14	CSARGPASSTEAFF
TRBV14	-	TRBJ2-7	14	CASSHERVPYEQYF
TRBV3-1	-	TRBJ2-7	16	CASSHGSTLGTYEQYF
TRBV30	TRBD1	TRBJ1-1	16	CAWSTTPLTGGTEAFF
TRBV20-1	-	TRBJ2-3	17	CSARGHFSGPSTDTQYF
TRBV7-2	TRBD2	TRBJ2-7	15	CASSLRTSGSYEQYF
TRBV7-9	TRBD2	TRBJ2-7	17	CASSLARASGSGYEQYF
TRBV30	-	TRBJ1-4	13	CAWSPATNEKLFF
TRBV7-9	-	TRBJ1-2	14	CASSLATGGYGYTF
TRBV5-5	-	TRBJ2-7	15	CASRFNTGWNYEQYF
TRBV7-2	-	TRBJ2-1	13	CASSPRVGSEQFF
TRBV18	-	TRBJ2-3	16	CASSPRSKGATDTQYF
TRBV5-8	TRBD1	TRBJ2-4	14	CASSRDRAGGIQYF
TRBV19	-	TRBJ2-5	17	CASRNSFIRRTEETQYF
TRBV12-3/TRBV12-4	TRBD1	TRBJ1-1	16	CASSLGGGQGGTEAFF
TRBV4-1	TRBD1	TRBJ1-3	18	CASSQAEDRISSGNTIYF
TRBV20-1	TRBD1	TRBJ1-5	16	CSARVLGDSLNQPQHF